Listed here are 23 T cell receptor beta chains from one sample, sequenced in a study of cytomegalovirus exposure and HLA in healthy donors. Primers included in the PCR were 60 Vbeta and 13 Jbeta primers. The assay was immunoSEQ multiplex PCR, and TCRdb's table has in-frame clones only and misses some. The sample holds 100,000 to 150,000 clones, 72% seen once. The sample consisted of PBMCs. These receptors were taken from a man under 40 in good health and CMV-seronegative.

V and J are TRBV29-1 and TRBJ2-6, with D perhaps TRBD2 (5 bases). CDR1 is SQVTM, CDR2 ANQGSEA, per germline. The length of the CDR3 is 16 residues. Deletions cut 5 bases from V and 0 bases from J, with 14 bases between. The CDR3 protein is CSVPGFAGSGANVLTF. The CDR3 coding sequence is TGCAGCGTTCCCGGTTTTGCGGGCTCTGGGGCCAACGTCCTGACTTTC.

As DNA, the CDR3 is TGTGCCAGCAGTCGTGGGGCTTTCGGCACTGAAGCTTTCTTT. Amino acid sequence: CASSRGAFGTEAFF. The genes are TRBV6-5 and TRBJ1-1, with D perhaps matching TRBD1 (5 bases). The CDR3 runs to 14 residues. In germline, CDR1 is MNHEY, CDR2 SVGAGI. Trimming left V 5 bases short and J 4 bases short, with 14 bases between.

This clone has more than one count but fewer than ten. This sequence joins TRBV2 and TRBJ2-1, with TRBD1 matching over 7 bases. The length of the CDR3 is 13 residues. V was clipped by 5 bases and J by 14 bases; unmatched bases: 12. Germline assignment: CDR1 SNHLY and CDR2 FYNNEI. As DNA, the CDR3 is TGTGCCAGCAGTATAATTATAGGGGGCCAAAAGTTCTTC. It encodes CASSIIIGGQKFF. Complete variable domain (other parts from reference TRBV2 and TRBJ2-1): EPEVTQTPSHQVTQMGQEVILRCVPISNHLYFYWYRQILGQKVEFLVSFYNNEISEKSEIFDDQFSVERPDGSNFTLKIRSTKLEDSAMYFCASSIIIGGQKFFGPGTRLTVL.

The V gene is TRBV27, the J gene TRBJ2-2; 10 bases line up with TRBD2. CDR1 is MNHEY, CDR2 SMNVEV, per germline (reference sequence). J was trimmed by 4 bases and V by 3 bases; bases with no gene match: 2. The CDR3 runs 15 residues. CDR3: CASSFSSGGTGELFF. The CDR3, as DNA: TGTGCCAGCAGTTTTTCTAGCGGGGGCACCGGGGAGCTGTTTTTT.

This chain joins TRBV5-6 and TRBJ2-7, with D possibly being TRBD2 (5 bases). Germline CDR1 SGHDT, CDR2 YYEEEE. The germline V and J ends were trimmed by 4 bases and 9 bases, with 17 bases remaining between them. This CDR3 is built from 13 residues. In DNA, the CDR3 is TGTGCCAGCAGCCTAACCTTTTCGGACTCGCAGTACTTC. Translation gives CASSLTFSDSQYF.

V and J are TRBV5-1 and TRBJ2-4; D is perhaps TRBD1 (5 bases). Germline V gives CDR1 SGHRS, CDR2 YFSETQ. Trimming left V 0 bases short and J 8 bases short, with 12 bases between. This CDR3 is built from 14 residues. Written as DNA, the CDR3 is TGCGCCAGCAGCTTGGAGGGGCTATATGACATTCAGTACTTC. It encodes CASSLEGLYDIQYF.

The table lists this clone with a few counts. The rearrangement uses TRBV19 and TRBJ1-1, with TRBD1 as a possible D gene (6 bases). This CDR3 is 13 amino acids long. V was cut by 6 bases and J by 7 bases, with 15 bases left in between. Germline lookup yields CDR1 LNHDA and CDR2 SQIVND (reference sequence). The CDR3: CASSPIQGLEAFF. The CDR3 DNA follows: TGTGCCAGTAGCCCAATTCAGGGGCTTGAAGCTTTCTTT.

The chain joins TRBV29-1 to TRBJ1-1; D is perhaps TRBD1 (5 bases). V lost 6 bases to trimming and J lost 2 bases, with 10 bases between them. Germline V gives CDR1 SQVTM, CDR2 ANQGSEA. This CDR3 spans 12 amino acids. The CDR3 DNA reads TGCAGCGTCGATGACAGAAACACTGAAGCTTTCTTT. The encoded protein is CSVDDRNTEAFF.

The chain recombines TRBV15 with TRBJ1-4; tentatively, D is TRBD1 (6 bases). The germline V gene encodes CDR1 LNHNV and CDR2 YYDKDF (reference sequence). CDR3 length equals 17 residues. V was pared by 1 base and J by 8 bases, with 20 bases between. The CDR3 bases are TGTGCCACCAGCAGAGTGGGGGCGGGGGCTATGGGGGAAAAACTGTTTTTT. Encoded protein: CATSRVGAGAMGEKLFF.

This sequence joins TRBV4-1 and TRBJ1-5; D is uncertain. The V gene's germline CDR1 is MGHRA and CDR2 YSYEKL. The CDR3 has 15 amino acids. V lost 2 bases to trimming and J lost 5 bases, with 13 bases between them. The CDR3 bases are TGCGCCAGCAGCCAAAGACCAGGAATGTATCAGCCCCAGCATTTT. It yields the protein CASSQRPGMYQPQHF.

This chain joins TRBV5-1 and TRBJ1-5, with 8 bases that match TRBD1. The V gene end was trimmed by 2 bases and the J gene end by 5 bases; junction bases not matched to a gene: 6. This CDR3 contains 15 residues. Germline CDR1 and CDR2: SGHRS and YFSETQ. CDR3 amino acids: CASSFTGGSDQPQHF. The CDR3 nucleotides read TGCGCCAGCAGCTTTACAGGGGGTTCGGATCAGCCCCAGCATTTT.

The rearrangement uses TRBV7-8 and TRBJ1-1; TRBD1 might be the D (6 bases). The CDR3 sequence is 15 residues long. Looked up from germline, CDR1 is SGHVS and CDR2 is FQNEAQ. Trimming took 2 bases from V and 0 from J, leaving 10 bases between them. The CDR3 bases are TGTGCCAGCAGCTTAATAAGGGACATGAACACTGAAGCTTTCTTT. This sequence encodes CASSLIRDMNTEAFF.

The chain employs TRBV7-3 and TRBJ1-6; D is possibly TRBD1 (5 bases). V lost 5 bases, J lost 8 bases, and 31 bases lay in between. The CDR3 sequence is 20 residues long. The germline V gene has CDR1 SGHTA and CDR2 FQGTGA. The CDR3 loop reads CASSTHLADRPHRKDSPLHF. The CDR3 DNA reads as TGTGCCAGCAGCACACACCTCGCCGACCGACCCCACAGGAAGGATTCACCCCTCCACTTT. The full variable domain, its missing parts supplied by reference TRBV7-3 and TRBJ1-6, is GAGVSQTPSNKVTEKGKYVELRCDPISGHTALYWYRQSLGQGPEFLIYFQGTGAADDSGLPNDRFFAVRPEGSVSTLKIQRTERGDSAVYLCASSTHLADRPHRKDSPLHFGNGTRLTVT.

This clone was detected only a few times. The CDR3 protein is CASRGGMGYEQYF. DNA of the CDR3: TGTGCCAGTCGCGGGGGGATGGGATACGAGCAGTACTTC. The chain is built from TRBV7-8 and TRBJ2-7; 8 bases are shared with TRBD2. Losses at the gene ends were 9 bases for V and 4 bases for J; bases not matched to a gene: 8. Germline loops: CDR1 SGHVS, CDR2 FQNEAQ. CDR3 length equals 13 residues.

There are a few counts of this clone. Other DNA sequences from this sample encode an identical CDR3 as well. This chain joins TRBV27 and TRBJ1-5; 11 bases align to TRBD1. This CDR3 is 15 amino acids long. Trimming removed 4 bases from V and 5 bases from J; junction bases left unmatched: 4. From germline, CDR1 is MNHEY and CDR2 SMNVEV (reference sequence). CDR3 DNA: TGTGCCAGCAGTTCGGGACAGGGGGTCGATCAGCCCCAGCATTTT. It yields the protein CASSSGQGVDQPQHF.

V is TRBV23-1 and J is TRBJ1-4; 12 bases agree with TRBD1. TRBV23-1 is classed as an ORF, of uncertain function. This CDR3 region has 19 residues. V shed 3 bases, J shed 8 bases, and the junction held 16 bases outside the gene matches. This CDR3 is CASSHPGTGGGLVGEKLFF. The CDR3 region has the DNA TGCGCCAGCAGTCACCCAGGGACAGGGGGCGGATTAGTGGGGGAAAAACTGTTTTTT.

CDR3 DNA: TGTGCCACATCCGAGGCAGAAGCTAGGAGCACAGATACGCAGTATTTT. Residues: CATSEAEARSTDTQYF. The chain combines TRBV5-4 with TRBJ2-3; D is unresolved. Germline assignment: CDR1 SGHNT and CDR2 YYREEE (reference sequence). The CDR3 extends over 16 amino acids. V shed 9 bases and J shed 0 bases, with 20 bases lying between them.

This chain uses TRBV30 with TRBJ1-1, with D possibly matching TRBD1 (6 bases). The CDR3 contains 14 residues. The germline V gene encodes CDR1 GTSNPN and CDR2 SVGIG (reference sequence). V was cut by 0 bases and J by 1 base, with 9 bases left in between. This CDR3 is CAWSVGHPNTEAFF. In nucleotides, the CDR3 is TGTGCCTGGAGTGTGGGACACCCGAACACTGAAGCTTTCTTT.

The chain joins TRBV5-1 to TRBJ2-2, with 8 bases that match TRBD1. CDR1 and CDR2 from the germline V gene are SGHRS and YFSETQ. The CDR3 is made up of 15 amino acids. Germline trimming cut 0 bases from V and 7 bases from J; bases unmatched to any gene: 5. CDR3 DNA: TGCGCCAGCAGCTTGGCGGACAGGGTCGGCGGGGAGCTGTTTTTT. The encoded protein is CASSLADRVGGELFF. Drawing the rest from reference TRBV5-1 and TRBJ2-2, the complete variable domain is KAGVTQTPRYLIKTRGQQVTLSCSPISGHRSVSWYQQTPGQGLQFLFEYFSETQRNKGNFPGRFSGRQFSNSRSEMNVSTLELGDSALYLCASSLADRVGGELFFGEGSRLTVL.

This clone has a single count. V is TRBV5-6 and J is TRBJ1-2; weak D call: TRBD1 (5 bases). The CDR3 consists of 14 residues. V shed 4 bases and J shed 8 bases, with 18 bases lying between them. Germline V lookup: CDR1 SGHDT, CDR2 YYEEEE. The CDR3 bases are TGTGCCAGCAGCGTTGGGGCAGGGTTTGGGGGCTACACCTTC. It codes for CASSVGAGFGGYTF.

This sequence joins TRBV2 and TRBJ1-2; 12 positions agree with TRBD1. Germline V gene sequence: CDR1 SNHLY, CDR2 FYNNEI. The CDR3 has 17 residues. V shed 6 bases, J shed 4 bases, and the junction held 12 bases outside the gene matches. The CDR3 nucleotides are TGTGCCAGCAGGGGGACAGGGGGCCCAGAGTCTTCCTATGGCTACACCTTC. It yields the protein CASRGTGGPESSYGYTF.

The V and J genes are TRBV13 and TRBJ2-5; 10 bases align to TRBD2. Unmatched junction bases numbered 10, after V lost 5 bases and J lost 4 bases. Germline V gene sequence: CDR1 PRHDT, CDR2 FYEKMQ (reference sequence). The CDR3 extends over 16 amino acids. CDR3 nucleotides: TGTGCCAGCAGCCCTGAGAGCGGGGGGGCATCAGAGACCCAGTACTTC. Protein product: CASSPESGGASETQYF. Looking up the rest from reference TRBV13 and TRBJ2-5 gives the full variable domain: AAGVIQSPRHLIKEKRETATLKCYPIPRHDTVYWYQQGPGQDPQFLISFYEKMQSDKGSIPDRFSAQQFSDYHSELNMSSLELGDSALYFCASSPESGGASETQYFGPGTRLLVL.

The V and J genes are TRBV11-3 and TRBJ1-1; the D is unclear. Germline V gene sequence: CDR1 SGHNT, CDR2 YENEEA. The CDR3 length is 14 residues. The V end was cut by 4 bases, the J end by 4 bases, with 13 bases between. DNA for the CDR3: TGTGCCAGCAGCTCGGACGGGAGTTTCACTGAAGCTTTCTTT. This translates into CASSSDGSFTEAFF.